Listed here are 20 T cell receptor beta chains from one sample, sequenced in a study of early T cells in non-severe SARS-CoV-2 infection. A single record per CDR3 protein comes from TCRdb applying MiXCR to the 5' RACE reads. The table includes about 80,000 distinct CDR3 sequences, around 5% detected once. The sample here was whole blood, taken at baseline. These TCRs come from an adult who was a healthcare worker with PCR-confirmed SARS-CoV-2 infection or an uninfected control (not recorded which).

This clonotype was seen at least ten times. This chain connects TRBV5-1 to TRBJ2-7; TRBD2 agrees at 13 bases. Losses at the gene ends were 4 bases for V and 4 bases for J; bases not matched to a gene: 5. Looked up from germline, CDR1 is SGHRS and CDR2 is YFSETQ. This CDR3 is built from 15 residues. The CDR3 here is CASSPGTSGMYEQYF. The DNA of the CDR3 is TGCGCCAGCAGCCCCGGGACTAGCGGGATGTACGAGCAGTACTTC.

Here the CDR3 DNA reads TGTGCCAGCAGTCCACCCACTCGGGCGTCACCCCTCCACTTT. Amino acid sequence: CASSPPTRASPLHF. The rearrangement uses TRBV16 and TRBJ1-6; no clear D. The CDR3 has 14 amino acids. Trimming stripped 6 bases from V and 10 bases from J, with 16 bases between. Germline V gene lookup returns CDR1 KGHSY and CDR2 FQNENV.

This clonotype was picked up a small number of times. This chain connects TRBV6-5 to TRBJ2-7; tentatively, D is TRBD1 or TRBD2 (7 bases each). The length of the CDR3 is 14 residues. CDR1 MNHEY and CDR2 SVGAGI come from the germline V gene. Trimming removed 8 bases at V and 3 bases at J, with 17 bases between. CDR3 protein: CASARAGDSYEQYF. DNA for the CDR3: TGTGCCAGCGCCAGGGCGGGGGACAGCTACGAGCAGTACTTC.

This clonotype was observed a handful of times. The rearrangement links TRBV6-6 to TRBJ2-3; 8 nucleotides agree with TRBD2. The J segment lost 2 bases and the V segment lost 5 bases, leaving 9 bases of the junction unmatched. CDR1 MNHNY and CDR2 SVGAGI come from the germline V gene (reference sequence). The CDR3 consists of 16 residues. CDR3 coding DNA: TGTGCCAGCAGTGGGGAGAGCGGGAGTGTCACAGATACGCAGTATTTT. Amino acid sequence: CASSGESGSVTDTQYF.

This clonotype has a count of ten or more. The chain has TRBV9 and TRBJ2-5; TRBD2 matches 9 bases. Germline V gives CDR1 SGDLS, CDR2 YYNGEE. The CDR3 runs to 15 residues. Unmatched junction bases numbered 3, after V lost 0 bases and J lost 3 bases. The CDR3 DNA is TGTGCCAGCAGCGTAGGCGGGAGGGATGAAGAGACCCAGTACTTC. Its translation is CASSVGGRDEETQYF.

The chain links TRBV30 to TRBJ1-1; 8 nucleotides align to TRBD1. Germline values: CDR1 GTSNPN, CDR2 SVGIG (reference sequence). This CDR3 spans 13 amino acids. V dropped 2 bases and J dropped 5; count of bases not matched to a gene: 4. The CDR3 DNA follows: TGTGCCTGGAGTACAGGGGGGCCGACTGAAGCTTTCTTT. Encoded protein: CAWSTGGPTEAFF.

The chain has TRBV3-1 and TRBJ2-7; the D is unclear. V lost 6 bases, J lost 0 bases, and 9 bases lay in between. This CDR3 has 13 residues. From germline, CDR1 is LGHDT and CDR2 YNNKEL (reference sequence). The CDR3 loop is CASRPVDSYEQYF. DNA for the CDR3: TGTGCCAGCAGGCCGGTGGACTCCTACGAGCAGTACTTC.

This clonotype was found many times. This sequence joins TRBV7-3 and TRBJ2-1, with D tentatively TRBD1 or TRBD2 (6 bases each). V lost 6 bases, J lost 8 bases, and 11 bases lay in between. This CDR3 is 12 amino acids long. Germline CDR1 and CDR2: SGHTA and FQGTGA. The CDR3 DNA follows: TGTGCCAGCAGGGTCGGGGGCGATGAGCAGTTCTTC. Its protein is CASRVGGDEQFF.

This clonotype has at least ten counts. The chain has TRBV11-2 and TRBJ2-4; D gene ambiguous. The CDR3 runs to 15 residues. Deletions cut 5 bases from V and 0 bases from J, with 11 bases between. Germline assignment: CDR1 SGHAT and CDR2 FQNNGV. The CDR3, as DNA: TGTGCCAGCAGCCCCGGCGCCGTAGCCAAAAACATTCAGTACTTC. This codes for CASSPGAVAKNIQYF.

This clonotype showed up many times. This chain joins TRBV12-3 or TRBV12-4 and TRBJ2-3; TRBD2 agrees at 8 bases. The CDR3 runs 14 residues. V lost 7 bases, J lost 5 bases, and 8 bases stayed unmatched. DNA of the CDR3: TGTGCCAGCATGGCCGGACTAGCCGGAGATACGCAGTATTTT. Protein sequence: CASMAGLAGDTQYF.

The table lists this clonotype with many counts. This chain links TRBV2 with TRBJ2-1, with 12 bases identical to TRBD2. Looked up from germline, CDR1 is SNHLY and CDR2 is FYNNEI. The CDR3 is 17 residues long. V trimming: 3 bases; J trimming: 0 bases; junction bases outside the gene matches: 3. The chain's CDR3 is CASSEGLAGLSYNEQFF. The DNA for the CDR3 is TGTGCCAGCAGTGAGGGACTAGCGGGCCTCTCCTACAATGAGCAGTTCTTC.

This clonotype appeared a few times. The chain uses TRBV20-1 and TRBJ1-6, with a possible D match to TRBD1 (5 bases). V lost 5 bases to trimming and J lost 7 bases, with 12 bases between them. This CDR3 is 13 amino acids long. The germline V gene encodes CDR1 DFQATT and CDR2 SNEGSKA (reference sequence). CDR3 DNA: TGCAGTGCTGTAGGGACTTCCAATTCACCCCTCCACTTT. Its protein is CSAVGTSNSPLHF.

The table lists this clonotype with many counts. The chain has TRBV29-1 and TRBJ2-7; 7 positions match TRBD1. The ends lost 6 bases at V and 5 bases at J; junction bases unmatched: 4. Germline lookup yields CDR1 SQVTM and CDR2 ANQGSEA. The length of the CDR3 is 11 residues. CDR3 in DNA: TGCAGCGTCCTGACAGGGAACGAGCAGTACTTC. It codes for CSVLTGNEQYF.

The sample holds a few counts of this clonotype. The chain combines TRBV5-1 with TRBJ2-1, with a possible D match to TRBD2 (7 bases). CDR1 is SGHRS and CDR2 is YFSETQ in the germline V gene. V lost 5 bases to trimming and J lost 7 bases, with 28 bases between them. The CDR3 extends over 18 amino acids. The CDR3 DNA sequence: TGCGCCAGCAGTCCGGGGGGCAGCCGACGGAGGTCGGGGAATGAGCAGTTCTTC. Its translation: CASSPGGSRRRSGNEQFF.

The chain recombines TRBV4-2 with TRBJ1-4; maybe TRBD1 (5 bases). Trimming took off 4 bases at V and 6 bases at J, with 9 bases between the two ends. The CDR3 consists of 13 residues. The germline V gene encodes CDR1 LGHNA and CDR2 YNFKEQ. The CDR3 loop reads CASSPVGDEKLFF. The CDR3 coding sequence is TGTGCCAGCAGCCCCGTAGGGGATGAAAAACTGTTTTTT.

This clonotype was seen many times. The chain couples TRBV7-8 to TRBJ2-1; 13 bases align to TRBD2. This CDR3 is built from 16 residues. Per germline, CDR1 SGHVS and CDR2 FQNEAQ. The trim removed 5 bases at V and 7 bases at J, leaving 8 bases unmatched. The CDR3 region is CASSPRTSGSPNEQFF. In DNA form, the CDR3 reads TGTGCCAGCAGCCCCCGGACTAGCGGGAGCCCTAATGAGCAGTTCTTC.

CDR3 nucleotides: TGCGCCAGCAGGGTAGGCCCCACAGATACGCAGTATTTT. Protein: CASRVGPTDTQYF. The chain recombines TRBV5-1 with TRBJ2-3, with unresolved D. Trimming pared 5 bases from V and 2 bases from J, leaving 9 bases between. Germline CDR1 is SGHRS and CDR2 is YFSETQ. The CDR3 covers 13 residues.

This clonotype showed up just a few times. The chain combines TRBV12-3 or TRBV12-4 with TRBJ2-1; TRBD2 might be the D (6 bases). V was cut by 7 bases and J by 7 bases, with 20 bases left in between. The CDR3 spans 15 residues. As DNA, the CDR3 is TGTGCCAGCAACCTGCCGGGACTCCGTAGGAATGAGCAGTTCTTC. The encoded protein is CASNLPGLRRNEQFF.

The chain has TRBV20-1 and TRBJ2-1, with 13 bases matching TRBD2. The CDR3 runs 14 residues. V gave up 6 bases and J gave up 7 bases; unmatched junction bases: 6. Germline V CDR1 and CDR2: DFQATT, SNEGSKA (reference sequence). CDR3 sequence (DNA): TGCAGTGCCGAACTAGCGGGAGGGGTTAATGAGCAGTTCTTC. Translated, it gives CSAELAGGVNEQFF.

The sample holds many counts of this clonotype. The V and J genes are TRBV12-3 or TRBV12-4 and TRBJ1-3; 9 bases agree with TRBD1. V was clipped by 3 bases and J by 2 bases; unmatched bases: 2. The CDR3 has 15 amino acids. CDR3 nucleotide sequence: TGTGCCAGCAGTTTGGGGACAGGGCCTGGAAACACCATATATTTT. Translation: CASSLGTGPGNTIYF.